The TCR beta chain described here comes from a study of cytomegalovirus exposure and HLA in healthy donors. This clone was found a few times. 13 Jbeta primers and 60 Vbeta primers were used for the PCR. The table came from immunoSEQ multiplex PCR; TCRdb's copy has only in-frame clones and leaves some out. The sample contains about 160,000 clones, 60% to 85% of which appear only once. The CDR3 has 14 residues. The V and J ends lost 3 bases and 1 base, in that order; junction bases with no gene match: 1. Germline lookup yields CDR1 KGHSH and CDR2 LQKENI. This chain uses TRBV18 with TRBJ2-5, with 8 bases aligning to TRBD2. The sample consisted of PBMCs. The TCR comes from a man aged 30 to 39 in good health and CMV-seropositive. For the CDR3, the DNA is TGTGCCAGCTCACCTAGCGGGGTCCAAGAGACCCAGTACTTC. It specifies CASSPSGVQETQYF.